This T cell receptor beta chain was sequenced in a study of blood T cells in healthy people across ages. Findings and limits, study-wide: Higher naive T cell percentage went strongly together with higher TCR beta diversity. It was held that diversity estimates obtained from one million T cells represented underestimates.

Remarks on this clonotype: Its antigen is unknown.

The CDR3 spans 13 residues. Germline V gives CDR1 MNHNY, CDR2 SVGAGI (reference sequence). V dropped 9 bases and J dropped 6 bases, with 12 bases sitting between them. Then a second PCR, running roughly 7 to 11 cycles, was carried out with a sample-barcoded 5' primer and a J-beta primer mix. Via MiXCR, TCRdb re-called the 5' RACE reads, giving one row per CDR3 protein. This table holds approximately 900,000 distinct CDR3 sequences, around 48% found once. Donors each provided roughly 11 milliliters of peripheral blood. Isolation of PBMCs gave at least 7 million cells per sample. This TCR was sampled from a man aged 30-40 years in good health. This chain uses TRBV6-6 with TRBJ1-6, with D possibly TRBD1 on 5 matching bases. The sample consisted of blood. In nucleotides, the CDR3 is TGTGCCAGTTTGGCAGGGAGTAATTCACCCCTCCACTTT. Its protein product is CASLAGSNSPLHF.